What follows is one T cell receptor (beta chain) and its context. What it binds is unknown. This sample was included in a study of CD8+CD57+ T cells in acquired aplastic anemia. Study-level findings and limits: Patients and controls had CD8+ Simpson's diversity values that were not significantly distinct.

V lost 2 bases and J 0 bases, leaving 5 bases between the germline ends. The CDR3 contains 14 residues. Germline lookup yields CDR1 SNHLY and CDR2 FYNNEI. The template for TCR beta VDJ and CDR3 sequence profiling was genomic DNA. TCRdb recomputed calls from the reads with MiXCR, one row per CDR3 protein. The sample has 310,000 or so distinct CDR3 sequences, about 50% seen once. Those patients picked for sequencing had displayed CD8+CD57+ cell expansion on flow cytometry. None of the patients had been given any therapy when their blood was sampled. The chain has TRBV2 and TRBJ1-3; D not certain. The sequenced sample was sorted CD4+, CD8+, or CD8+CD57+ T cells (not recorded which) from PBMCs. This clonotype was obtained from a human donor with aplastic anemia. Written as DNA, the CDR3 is TGTGCCAGCAGTGAACAGAGCTCTGGAAACACCATATATTTT. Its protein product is CASSEQSSGNTIYF.